What follows is one T cell receptor (beta chain) and its context. There is no known antigen for this receptor. No qualities accompany the bases; no much larger clone lies one base away. The germline V and J ends show losses of 0 bases and 8 bases respectively, and no gene match explains 6 bases of the junction. The CDR3, from cysteine to phenylalanine, totals 16 residues. Solely the CDR3 DNA is kept, with 48 bases framed from the first base. For CDR1 and CDR2, the germline V gene lists MGHRA and YSYEKL. This sample was included in a study of CD8 T cells in ankylosing spondylitis (dated by TCRdb to 2016 to 2017). About the study as a whole: To find TCR variants linked to disease, the study profiled T cell receptor beta repertoires in ankylosing spondylitis patients and healthy donors. The whole study cohort included 108 healthy donors and under 30 ankylosing spondylitis patients. Peripheral blood was sampled, and synovial fluid was also collected from ankylosing spondylitis patients. What the research found in general, with its limitations: A CD8+ phenotype was shown by the disease-linked clones, which were found at relatively low frequencies in peripheral blood. Some motif variants were previously reported in synovial fluid and blood of reactive arthritis patients, suggesting common disease-initiation mechanisms. The disease-linked clones were reported to be significantly enriched in matched synovial fluid samples from ankylosing spondylitis patients. Blood from ankylosing spondylitis patients appeared to be characterized by a TCR beta motif composed of about eight highly homologous amino acid variants.

Instrument used: Illumina HiSeq 2500. Quantitative 5'-RACE with molecular barcodes was used to prepare TCR beta libraries. The authors' pipeline ran thus. Disease-linked TCR variants were identified with a new computational method built on a probabilistic model of VDJ rearrangement. The public sequencing data were trimmed at Q25 with fastp and processed into clonotypes with MiXCR by TCRdb, which kept only in-frame beta chains. For every CDR3 protein sequence, its rows merge into one entry that carries the most common genes and DNA. TCRdb, not the original authors, processed these V and J calls. The sample profile shows a few hundred thousand distinct CDR3 sequences; approximately 16% of them were found once. The top ten hold about 44% of the sample.

Source material: blood, either unsorted or a sorted T cell fraction (not recorded which). The TCR comes from a male donor with ankylosing spondylitis. The V gene is TRBV4-1 and the J gene is TRBJ2-4, and 11 bases in between align with TRBD2. The base sequence is TGCGCCAGCAGCCAAGAACTAGCGGGGGAGGTTGACATTCAGTACTTC. Translated, this gives CASSQELAGEVDIQYF.